This T cell receptor beta chain came from a study of blood T cell repertoires in COVID-19. This clone has just one count. Authors' processing steps: Quantification of nucleated cells was approximated via reference gene primer amplification. Generated by immunoSEQ multiplex PCR, the TCRdb table keeps only in-frame clones and is missing some. The DNA was the basis for D and trimming; V, J and clone size are from that table. The data show roughly 80,000 clones, approximately 91% seen once. From germline, CDR1 is SGHTS and CDR2 YDEGEE. This CDR3 has 16 amino acids. V was clipped by 0 bases and J by 5 bases, with 17 bases between them.

This chain joins TRBV5-8 and TRBJ2-5; tentative D call: TRBD1 (5 bases). Sequencing used peripheral blood. The TCR originated in a middle-aged man with COVID-19, enrolled during active disease. The DNA for the CDR3 is TGTGCCAGCAGCTTGGCGGACACCCTTTTCGTGGAGACCCAGTACTTC. Encoded protein: CASSLADTLFVETQYF.